These T cell receptor beta chains were read from a single sample in a study of PD-L1 blockade in urothelial cancer. TCRdb's table, derived via immunoSEQ multiplex PCR, lists solely in-frame clones and lacks some. Of tens of thousands of clones listed, roughly nine tenths are singletons. The sequencing here drew on PBMCs, taken around atezolizumab (anti-PD-L1) treatment. These receptors were taken from a man older than 75 with urothelial cancer. CDR3s include the opening cysteine and the closing phenylalanine or tryptophan. The order of the fields is D gene, clone size, V gene, J gene, CDR3 DNA, CDR3 protein. A D gene is named only where the DNA matches it firmly. Size values are once, few and many counts, or a class for expanded clones, and some rows have none.

NA,NA,TRBV7-9,TRBJ2-2,TGTGCCAGCAGCCTGGCAGGGGCCGGGGAGCTGTTTTTT,CASSLAGAGELFF
NA,NA,TRBV6-5,TRBJ2-7,TGTGCCAGCAGAGGAGGGAACGAGCAGTACTTC,CASRGGNEQYF
NA,NA,TRBV6-4,TRBJ1-3,TGTGCCAGCGTAAGAAGAGAGTGTAGAAACACCATATATTTT,CASVRRECRNTIYF
NA,NA,TRBV6-5,TRBJ2-7,TGTGCCAGCAGTTACGGTTCTAGCGAGCAGTACTTC,CASSYGSSEQYF
TRBD1,NA,TRBV19,TRBJ1-4,TGTGCCAGTAGTCTCCTGGACAGGGATAATGAAAAACTGTTTTTT,CASSLLDRDNEKLFF
NA,NA,TRBV5-5,TRBJ2-5,TGTGCCAGCAGCTTGGCAGAACTAAAGGAGACCCAGTACTTC,CASSLAELKETQYF
TRBD1,NA,TRBV28,TRBJ2-1,TGTGCCAGCACCCCGGGACAGGGGCATGCTCTTGGGGATGAGCAGTTCTTC,CASTPGQGHALGDEQFF
NA,NA,TRBV6-5,TRBJ1-5,TGTGCCAGCAGTTCAGGACAGCGCAATCAGCCCCAGCATTTT,CASSSGQRNQPQHF
NA,NA,TRBV5-7,TRBJ2-2,TGTGCCAGCAGCCCCCAAGTGCGGCGAACGAACACCGGGGAGCTGTTTTTT,CASSPQVRRTNTGELFF
TRBD2,once,TRBV5-1,TRBJ2-1,TGCGCCAGCAGCTTGGAGGGGACTAGGTATGAGCAGTTCTTC,CASSLEGTRYEQFF
TRBD2,NA,TRBV12-5,TRBJ2-2,TGTGCTAGTGGTCAAGGGACTAGCGTGCAAATCTTGGGGGAGCTGTTTTTT,CASGQGTSVQILGELFF
NA,NA,TRBV10-2,TRBJ2-5,TGCGCCAGCCGACAGGATTGGAAAGAGACCCAGTACTTC,CASRQDWKETQYF
NA,NA,TRBV6-1,TRBJ2-5,TGTGCCAGCAGTGACCAGGGGGAGACCCAGTACTTC,CASSDQGETQYF
NA,once,TRBV7-2,TRBJ1-5,TGTGCCAGCAGCTTAATTCTCGGGAATGATCAGCCCCAGCATTTT,CASSLILGNDQPQHF
NA,once,TRBV5-5,TRBJ1-3,TGTGCCAGCAGCCCTCAAGCTGGGGGGGGCTGGGGAAACACCATATATTTT,CASSPQAGGGWGNTIYF
TRBD2,NA,TRBV10-1,TRBJ2-1,TGCGCCAGCAGTGAGTCGGGACTAGCGGTTGATGAGCAGTTCTTC,CASSESGLAVDEQFF
TRBD1,NA,TRBV10-2,TRBJ1-3,TGCGCCAGCAGTGGGACAGGGGCTGGCGGAAACACCATATATTTT,CASSGTGAGGNTIYF
TRBD1,NA,TRBV5-7,TRBJ2-7,TGTGCCTACAGCAGGGACCCGGGACAGGGCGTATTC,CAYSRDPGQGVF
NA,NA,TRBV18,TRBJ2-2,TGTGCCAGCTCACCATCTAGGACCGGGGAGCTGTTTTTT,CASSPSRTGELFF
TRBD2,NA,TRBV7-2,TRBJ2-7,TGTGCCAGCAGCTCGGGACTAGCGGGAGGGTACTTTACCTACGAGCAGTACTTC,CASSSGLAGGYFTYEQYF
TRBD2,few,TRBV19,TRBJ2-3,TGTGCCAGTAGTCCCGGGACTAGCGGAAACACAGATACGCAGTATTTT,CASSPGTSGNTDTQYF
NA,once,TRBV7-8,TRBJ2-2,TGTGCCAGCAGCCTACGGGCAGCGGCATTAGACACCGGGGAGCTGTTTTTT,CASSLRAAALDTGELFF
TRBD2,NA,TRBV2,TRBJ2-1,TGTGCCAGCAGTCGAACGACTAGCGGGATCCAGTTCTTC,CASSRTTSGIQFF